This TCR beta chain was profiled in a study of T-cell memory formation after mild COVID-19. Study summary: TCR clusters were mostly confined to one donor each. Study conclusions and caveats: Second-wave clones that peaked on day 37 lacked confirmed SARS-CoV-2 specificity. CD4/CD8 balance characterized clones contracting day 15 to 85, and CD4+ skew characterized later expanders. Some SARS-CoV-2-responding clones were already detected in memory before infection.

In TCRdb, the 5' RACE reads were re-called with MiXCR into one record per CDR3 protein. There are around 320,000 distinct CDR3 sequences in the sample; 19% occur only once, and 20% to 25% lies in the top ten. About this clonotype: Its antigen is not identified.

The length of the CDR3 is 17 residues. Germline V CDR1 and CDR2: ENHRY, SYGVKD. After removal of 0 bases from V and 5 bases from J, the junction contained 6 bases not matched to a gene. The TCR was taken from a man younger than 35 who had mild COVID-19 (a few samples of this study predate the infection). Cell type and time point are not known. This chain links TRBV10-3 with TRBJ2-1; TRBD2 agrees at 11 bases. The specimen was PBMCs or a T cell subset sorted from them (not recorded which). CDR3 protein: CAISESKLAGVDNEQFF. As DNA, the CDR3 is TGTGCCATCAGTGAGTCGAAACTAGCGGGGGTAGACAATGAGCAGTTCTTC.